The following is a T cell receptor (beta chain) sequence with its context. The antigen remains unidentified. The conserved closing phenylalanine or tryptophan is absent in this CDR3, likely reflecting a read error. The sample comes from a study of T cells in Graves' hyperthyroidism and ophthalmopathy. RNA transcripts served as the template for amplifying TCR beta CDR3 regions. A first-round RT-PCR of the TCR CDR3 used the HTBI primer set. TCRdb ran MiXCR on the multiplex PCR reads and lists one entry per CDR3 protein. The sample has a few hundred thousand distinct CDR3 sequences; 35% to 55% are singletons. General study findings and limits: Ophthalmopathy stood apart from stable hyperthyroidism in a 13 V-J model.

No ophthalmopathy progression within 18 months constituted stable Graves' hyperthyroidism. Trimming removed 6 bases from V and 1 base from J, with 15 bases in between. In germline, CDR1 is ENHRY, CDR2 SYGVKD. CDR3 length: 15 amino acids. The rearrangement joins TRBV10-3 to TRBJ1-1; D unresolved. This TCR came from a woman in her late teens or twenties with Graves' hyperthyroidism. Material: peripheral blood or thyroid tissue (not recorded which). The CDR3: CAIRPGAAANTEAFL. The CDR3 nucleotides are TGTGCCATCAGGCCGGGAGCGGCGGCGAACACTGAAGCTTTCCTT.